This TCR beta chain emerged from a study of T cell responses to AZD1222 COVID-19 vaccine. Study-level points and caveats: Repertoire sampling was restricted to post-peak T cell response timepoints. It was only 6 or 7 AZD1222 recipients who were seropositive at baseline.

CDR3 length equals 13 residues. V lost 3 bases, J lost 3 bases, and 6 bases lay in between. Germline V gene lookup returns CDR1 MNHNS and CDR2 SASEGT. The repertoire was sequenced with immunoSEQ multiplex PCR; TCRdb's copy has only in-frame clones and lacks some. The sample includes some 140,000 clones, 92% of them seen just once. As regards this clone: Antigen unknown.

This TCR derives from an adult in good health. The sample was peripheral blood, taken on day 0 of AZD1222 vaccination. V gene TRBV6-1 combines with J gene TRBJ1-3; D remains unclear. CDR3 in DNA: TGTGCCAGCAGTGACAGAATTGGAAACACCATATATTTT. This sequence encodes CASSDRIGNTIYF.